This TCR beta chain emerged from a study of T cell changes during pregnancy in multiple sclerosis. The method was immunoSEQ multiplex PCR; TCRdb's version includes in-frame clones alone and lacks a portion of them. The sample contains some 64,000 clones, 90% of which appear only once. V lost 6 bases and J lost 4; bases outside the gene matches: 4. The CDR3 extends over 15 amino acids. Germline V gene data show CDR1 as SNHLY and CDR2 as FYNNEI. V and J are TRBV2 and TRBJ2-3, with TRBD2 identical over 13 bases. Sequencing was performed on peripheral blood, taken in the second trimester of pregnancy. The receptor comes from a female donor in good health, enrolled as a control in a pregnancy study. CDR3 in DNA: TGTGCCAGCAGCCTCACTAGCGGGGGGGCAGATACGCAGTATTTT. Translated, it gives CASSLTSGGADTQYF.